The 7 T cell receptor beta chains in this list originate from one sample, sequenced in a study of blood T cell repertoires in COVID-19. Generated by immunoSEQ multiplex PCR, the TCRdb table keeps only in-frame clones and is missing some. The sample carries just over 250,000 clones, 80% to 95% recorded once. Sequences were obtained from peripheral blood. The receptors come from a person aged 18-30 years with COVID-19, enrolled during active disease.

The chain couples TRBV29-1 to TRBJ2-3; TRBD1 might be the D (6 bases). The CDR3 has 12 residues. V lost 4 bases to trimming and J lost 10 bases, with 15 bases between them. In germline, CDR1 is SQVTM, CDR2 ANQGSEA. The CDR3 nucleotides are TGCAGCGTTGGGGGAACACAGGGCCCGCAGTATTTT. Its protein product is CSVGGTQGPQYF.

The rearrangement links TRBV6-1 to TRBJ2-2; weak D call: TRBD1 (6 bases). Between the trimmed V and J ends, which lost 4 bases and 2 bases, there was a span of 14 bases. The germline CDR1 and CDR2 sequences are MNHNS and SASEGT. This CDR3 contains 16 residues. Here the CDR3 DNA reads TGTGCCAGCAGTGGAAGGATACAGGGAAACACCGGGGAGCTGTTTTTT. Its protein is CASSGRIQGNTGELFF.

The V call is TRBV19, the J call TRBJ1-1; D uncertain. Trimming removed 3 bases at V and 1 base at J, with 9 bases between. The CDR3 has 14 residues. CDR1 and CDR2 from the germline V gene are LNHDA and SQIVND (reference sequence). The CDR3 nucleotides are TGTGCCAGTAGTATTGTTGCCGGGAACACTGAAGCTTTCTTT. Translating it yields CASSIVAGNTEAFF.

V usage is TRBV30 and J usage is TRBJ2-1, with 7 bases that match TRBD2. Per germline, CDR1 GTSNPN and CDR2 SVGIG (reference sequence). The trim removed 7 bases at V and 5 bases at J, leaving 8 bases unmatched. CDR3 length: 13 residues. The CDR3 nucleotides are TGTGCCTTAAGGCCTAGCGGTGACAATGAGCAGTTCTTC. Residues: CALRPSGDNEQFF.

Written as DNA, the CDR3 is TGTGCCAGCAGCTTATGGACAGAAACTCCTGAGTACTTC. Its translation: CASSLWTETPEYF. This chain links TRBV7-2 with TRBJ2-7, with TRBD1 as a possible D gene (6 bases). Germline V lookup: CDR1 SGHTA, CDR2 FQGNSA. This CDR3 comprises 13 residues. V lost 2 bases to trimming and J lost 11 bases, with 16 bases between them.

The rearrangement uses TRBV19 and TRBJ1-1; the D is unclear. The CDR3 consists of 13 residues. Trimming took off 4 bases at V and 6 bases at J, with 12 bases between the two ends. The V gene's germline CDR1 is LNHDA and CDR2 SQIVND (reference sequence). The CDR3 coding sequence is TGTGCCAGTAGTACAGGTTACATGGCTGAAGCTTTCTTT. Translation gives CASSTGYMAEAFF.

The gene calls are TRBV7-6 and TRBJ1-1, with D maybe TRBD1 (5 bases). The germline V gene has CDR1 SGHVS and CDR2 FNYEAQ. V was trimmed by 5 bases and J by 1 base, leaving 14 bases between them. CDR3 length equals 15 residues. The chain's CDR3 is CASSPPNDRNTEAFF. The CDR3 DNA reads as TGTGCCAGCAGCCCCCCCAACGACAGGAACACTGAAGCTTTCTTT.